Listed here are 9 T cell receptor beta chains from one sample, sequenced in a study of blood T cell repertoires in COVID-19. Only in-frame clones appear in the TCRdb table, and some are missing; sequencing was by immunoSEQ multiplex PCR. The table records a few hundred thousand clones, 85% to 90% of them present only once. Input material: PBMCs or T cells enriched from blood (not recorded which). The receptors here all came from a woman in her late teens or twenties who had recovered from COVID-19.

This chain uses TRBV10-3 with TRBJ2-5, with a weak D call TRBD1 (5 bases). This CDR3 has 14 amino acids. Trimming stripped 0 bases from V and 3 bases from J, with 8 bases between. Germline CDR1 ENHRY, CDR2 SYGVKD. The CDR3 loop is CAISESATEETQYF. CDR3 coding DNA: TGTGCCATCAGTGAGTCTGCGACAGAAGAGACCCAGTACTTC.

The rearrangement uses TRBV6-1 and TRBJ1-2; a weak D match, TRBD1 (5 bases). CDR1 is MNHNS and CDR2 is SASEGT in the germline V gene. The CDR3 is 16 residues long. V was shortened by 0 bases and J by 4 bases, with 15 bases between the two germline ends. This CDR3 reads CASSEAGAVTGYGYTF. The CDR3, as DNA: TGTGCCAGCAGTGAAGCTGGGGCGGTCACAGGCTATGGCTACACCTTC.

This chain uses TRBV3-1 (or the pseudogene TRBV3-2) with TRBJ2-2, with 7 positions matching TRBD1. Germline CDR1 and CDR2: LGHDT and YNNKEL (reference sequence). The junction had 4 bases not matched to a gene; V was cut back by 4 bases and J by 2 bases. The CDR3 length is 15 residues. The CDR3 DNA reads as TGTGCCAGCAGCCTCGGGACAGTTAACACCGGGGAGCTGTTTTTT. Translated: CASSLGTVNTGELFF.

This clone was seen a single time. The CDR3 nucleotides are TGTGCCTGGAGTGGAATCGGCAGGGAGCCCATATCGGGGGGAACTGAAGCTTTCTTT. Translated: CAWSGIGREPISGGTEAFF. The V and J genes are TRBV30 and TRBJ1-1; D is perhaps TRBD1 (5 bases). Germline CDR1 is GTSNPN and CDR2 is SVGIG (reference sequence). The length of the CDR3 is 19 residues. V was clipped by 1 base and J by 5 bases, with 29 bases between them.

This rearrangement joins TRBV13 to TRBJ1-6; no clear D. Germline loops: CDR1 PRHDT, CDR2 FYEKMQ (reference sequence). V lost 4 bases to trimming and J lost 5 bases, with 3 bases between them. The CDR3 has 12 amino acids. The CDR3 DNA reads TGTGCCAGCAGCTCGGATAATTCACCCCTCCACTTT. Translation: CASSSDNSPLHF. The full variable domain, in which reference TRBV13 and TRBJ1-6 provide the parts outside the CDR3, is AAGVIQSPRHLIKEKRETATLKCYPIPRHDTVYWYQQGPGQDPQFLISFYEKMQSDKGSIPDRFSAQQFSDYHSELNMSSLELGDSALYFCASSSDNSPLHFGNGTRLTVT.

This chain joins TRBV6-5 and TRBJ1-5, with a possible D match to TRBD1 (5 bases). Germline assignment: CDR1 MNHEY and CDR2 SVGAGI. V lost 7 bases to trimming and J lost 4 bases, with 17 bases between them. The CDR3 is 15 amino acids. CDR3 region: CASTPTGGVNQPQHF. CDR3 DNA sequence: TGTGCCAGCACCCCAACAGGTGGAGTTAATCAGCCCCAGCATTTT.

V gene TRBV14 combines with J gene TRBJ1-2; the D gene is possibly TRBD1 (6 bases). The CDR3 length is 16 residues. Germline loops: CDR1 SGHDN, CDR2 FVKESK. Trimming stripped 4 bases from V and 3 bases from J, with 18 bases between. The CDR3, as DNA: TGTGCCAGCAGCCCCCCTGGGTCACAGGGTGACTATGGCTACACCTTC. It yields the protein CASSPPGSQGDYGYTF.

In nucleotides, the CDR3 is TGTGCCAGTACCTACGACATCTCTGGAAACACCATATATTTT. Residues: CASTYDISGNTIYF. This chain links TRBV19 with TRBJ1-3; D is undetermined. The germline V gene has CDR1 LNHDA and CDR2 SQIVND (reference sequence). CDR3 size: 14 residues. With 7 bases removed from V and 0 bases from J, the gap between germline ends came to 10 bases.

The chain recombines TRBV2 with TRBJ1-6, with 9 positions matching TRBD1. From germline, CDR1 is SNHLY and CDR2 FYNNEI. CDR3 length equals 14 residues. J gave up 8 bases and V 7 bases, and 6 bases lay outside the gene matches. The CDR3 bases are TGTGCCAGCATCGGCCGGGACAGGGATTCACCCCTCCACTTT. Translated: CASIGRDRDSPLHF.